The source of this TCR beta chain is a study of T cell repertoires in cytomegalovirus infection. This clonotype was counted a few times. Its antigen is as yet unknown. MiXCR, run by TCRdb on the reads, gives a single entry per CDR3 protein. The sample contains some 800,000 distinct CDR3 sequences, 32% of which appear only once. V shed 1 base and J 5 bases; nucleotides not matched to a gene: 8. The CDR3 extends over 16 amino acids. The germline CDR1 and CDR2 sequences are LGHNA and YSLEER. Sequencing used cultured CD8+ T cells from PBMCs, obtained from culture after CMV antigen stimulation. This clonotype was obtained from a human donor in good health (CMV status not recorded). Some clones in this sample may be carry-over from other donors' samples. The chain uses TRBV4-3 and TRBJ1-5; 7 positions agree with TRBD1. CDR3 nucleotides: TGCGCCAGCAGCCAAGGGTGGTGGCAGGGGGATCAGCCCCAGCATTTT. Translation gives CASSQGWWQGDQPQHF.